The clone carrying this TCR beta chain has a count of ten or more. What it binds is unknown. Using genomic DNA as the template, TCR beta VDJ and CDR3 profiling was carried out. TCRdb itself ran the reads through MiXCR, one entry per CDR3 protein. Among a few hundred thousand distinct CDR3 sequences listed, around 68% were seen once. This sample was included in a study of CD8+CD57+ T cells in acquired aplastic anemia. Study-wide context: Recorded DNA amounts for sorted CD4+ and CD8+ cells had an average of approximately 3 ug. Healthy donor CD4+ samples were sequenced to a depth that averaged about 10.8 million reads.

Unmatched junction bases numbered 7, after V lost 5 bases and J lost 5 bases. This CDR3 has 15 residues. Per the germline V gene, CDR1 is SGHTA and CDR2 is FQGNSA. Study-wide findings and caveats: CD8+ Simpson's diversity in patients was not significantly different from that in controls. Patients and controls shared approximately 30 CD8+ CDR3 sequences.

The chain combines TRBV7-2 with TRBJ1-4, with TRBD1 identical over 8 bases. This clonotype originated in a human donor in good health, serving as a control. The sequenced sample was sorted CD4+, CD8+, or CD8+CD57+ T cells (not recorded which) from PBMCs. The chain's CDR3 is CASSPDRAENEKLFF. The CDR3 DNA reads as TGTGCCAGCAGCCCGGACAGGGCGGAGAATGAAAAACTGTTTTTT.